A selection of T cell receptor beta chains follows, all from one sample in a study of immune cell composition in non-small cell lung cancer. This table comes from immunoSEQ multiplex PCR, and its TCRdb copy is limited to in-frame clones, with some not included. The sample consists of 4,800 or so clones, about 74% of them appearing once. The sequencing input was lung tumor tissue. The receptor set was obtained from a human donor with non-small cell lung cancer. The CDR3 runs from the conserved cysteine through the conserved F or W. A D gene is named only where the DNA matches it firmly. Part of the rows lack a size; the others show once, few, many or a class for expanded clones.

clone_size j_call d_call v_call cdr3_nt cdr3_aa
once TRBJ2-3 . TRBV7-2 TGTGCCAGCAGCCTCTTCGGCGCGGGGGCGGGGAGAGGCACAGATACGCAGTATTTT CASSLFGAGAGRGTDTQYF
. TRBJ2-7 . TRBV29-1 TGCAGCGCCATCAGGGCACAGACCTACGAGCAGTACTTC CSAIRAQTYEQYF
. TRBJ2-2 . TRBV10-3 TGTGCCATCAGTGATGCGGGTTCGAACACCGGGGAGCTGTTTTTT CAISDAGSNTGELFF
. TRBJ2-7 TRBD1 TRBV5-4 TGTGCCAGCAGTCACCGGGACAGCTACGAGCAGTACTTC CASSHRDSYEQYF
. TRBJ1-5 . TRBV2 TGTGCCAGCAGTGGGCACTATAGCAATCAGCCCCAGCATTTT CASSGHYSNQPQHF
. TRBJ1-6 TRBD1 TRBV30 TGTGCCTGGACAGGGGGCCACGATAATTCACCCCTCCACTTT CAWTGGHDNSPLHF
. TRBJ1-1 . TRBV7-2 TGTGCCAGCAGCCCACGGGGGGGCACTGAAGCTTTCTTT CASSPRGGTEAFF
few TRBJ2-1 TRBD2 TRBV9 TGTGCCAGCAGCGTACGGAACGGGGGGAGCAATGAGCAGTTCTTC CASSVRNGGSNEQFF
. TRBJ1-6 . TRBV7-2 TGTGCCAGCAGCCAGAGGGCTGGCTCCTATAATTCACCCCTCCACTTT CASSQRAGSYNSPLHF
few TRBJ2-7 . TRBV19 TGTGCCAGTGCGGAGGGGTTTTCCTACGAGCAGTACTTC CASAEGFSYEQYF
. TRBJ2-7 . TRBV7-9 TGTGCCAGCAGCTTAGGGGACACGAACTACGAGCAGTACTTC CASSLGDTNYEQYF
once TRBJ1-2 TRBD1 TRBV19 TGTGCCAGTAGACGGACAGGGGATGACTACACCTTC CASRRTGDDYTF
. TRBJ1-1 TRBD1 TRBV6-1 TGTGCCAGCAGAACAGAAGACAGGGGGAACACTGAAGCTTTCTTT CASRTEDRGNTEAFF
. TRBJ1-2 . TRBV14 TGTGCCAGCAGCCAGGACACTAACTATGGCTACACCTTC CASSQDTNYGYTF
. TRBJ2-2 TRBD1 TRBV5-1 TGCGCCAGCAGCTTGGGACAGGGGTACACCGGGGAGCTGTTTTTT CASSLGQGYTGELFF
. TRBJ1-4 . TRBV21-1 TGTGCCAGCAGCGTTGTGCGGGCTGGTCTGTTTTTT CASSVVRAGLFF
. TRBJ2-3 TRBD1 TRBV10-1 TGCGCCAGCAGCCCGGGACAGGGAACCACAGATACGCAGTATTTT CASSPGQGTTDTQYF
few TRBJ1-2 TRBD1 TRBV2 TGTGCCAGCAGCCCGGGACAGGGGATCTATGGCTACACCTTC CASSPGQGIYGYTF
. TRBJ2-3 . TRBV7-7 TGTGCCAGCAGCTTAGGTGGCGGGGGCACAGATACGCAGTATTTT CASSLGGGGTDTQYF
. TRBJ1-2 . TRBV28 TGTGCCAGCAGGTCCACTACGGGACACATCTATGGCTACACCTTC CASRSTTGHIYGYTF
once TRBJ2-5 TRBD2 TRBV10-3 TGTGCCATGTCTAGCGGGCGTGGAGGAGAGACCCAGTACTTC CAMSSGRGGETQYF
. TRBJ1-3 TRBD1 TRBV5-1 TGCGCCAGCAGCTACGGAGGACAGGGGGCAGACACCATATATTTT CASSYGGQGADTIYF
once TRBJ2-5 . TRBV11-3 TGTGCCAGCAGCCGGGGGGCACTTGTGGGGGAGACCCAGTACTTC CASSRGALVGETQYF
. TRBJ1-1 . TRBV5-1 TGCGCCAGCAGCCCACCTCTGGGGGGGACCACTGAAGCTTTCTTT CASSPPLGGTTEAFF
. TRBJ1-1 TRBD1 TRBV27 TGTGCCAGCAGTTTATACAGGGGGGCCACTGAAGCTTTCTTT CASSLYRGATEAFF
. TRBJ1-2 . TRBV4-3 TGCGCCAGCAGCCAAGATCTCTCGGTCCAGGGGACATGGGGCTACACCTTC CASSQDLSVQGTWGYTF
. TRBJ2-7 . TRBV9 TGTGCCAGCAGCGTAGACCCCTCGGGGGAGCAGTACTTC CASSVDPSGEQYF